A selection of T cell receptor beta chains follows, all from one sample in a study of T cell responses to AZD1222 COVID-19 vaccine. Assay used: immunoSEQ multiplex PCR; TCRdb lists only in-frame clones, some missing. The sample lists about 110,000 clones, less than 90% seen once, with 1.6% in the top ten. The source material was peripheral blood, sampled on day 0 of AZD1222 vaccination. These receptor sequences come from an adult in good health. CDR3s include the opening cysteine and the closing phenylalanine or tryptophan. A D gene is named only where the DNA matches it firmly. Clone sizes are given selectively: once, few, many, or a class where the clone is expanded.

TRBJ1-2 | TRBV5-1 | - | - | CASSDGTGYGYTF | TGCGCCAGCAGCGACGGGACGGGCTATGGCTACACCTTC
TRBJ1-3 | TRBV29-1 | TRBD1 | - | CSVTDRVGDTIYF | TGCAGCGTTACCGACAGGGTTGGAGACACCATATATTTT
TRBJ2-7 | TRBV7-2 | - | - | CASSPPRAGPSSYEQYF | TGTGCCAGCAGCCCCCCTCGTGCCGGCCCATCCTCCTACGAGCAGTACTTC
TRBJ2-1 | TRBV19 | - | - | CASSVGRNNEQFF | TGTGCCAGTAGTGTCGGACGGAACAATGAGCAGTTCTTC
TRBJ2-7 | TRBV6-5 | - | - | CASSYGRTVYEQYF | TGTGCCAGCAGTTACGGCCGGACAGTCTACGAGCAGTACTTC
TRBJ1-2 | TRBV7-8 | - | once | CASSLKRGNGYTF | TGTGCCAGCAGCTTGAAACGGGGGAACGGCTACACCTTC
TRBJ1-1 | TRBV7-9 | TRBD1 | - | CASSFGTGYTEAFF | TGTGCCAGCAGCTTTGGGACAGGGTATACTGAAGCTTTCTTT
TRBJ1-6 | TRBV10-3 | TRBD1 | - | CAISDQPLTPGQDNSPLHF | TGTGCCATCAGTGACCAACCATTGACCCCGGGACAGGATAATTCACCCCTCCACTTT
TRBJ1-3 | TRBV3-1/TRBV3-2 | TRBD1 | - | CASGRQGPGSSGNTIYF | TGTGCCAGCGGGCGACAGGGCCCAGGGAGCTCTGGAAACACCATATATTTT
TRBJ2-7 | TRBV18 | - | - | CASSPAGALWGEQYF | TGTGCCAGCTCACCTGCGGGGGCCCTTTGGGGCGAGCAGTACTTC
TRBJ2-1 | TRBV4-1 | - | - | CASRGHLYNEQFF | TGCGCCAGCAGGGGTCACCTCTACAATGAGCAGTTCTTC
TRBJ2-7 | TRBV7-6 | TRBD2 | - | CASSPITLAGVSYEQYF | TGTGCCAGCAGCCCCATAACACTAGCGGGAGTATCCTACGAGCAGTACTTC
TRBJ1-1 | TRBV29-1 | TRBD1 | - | CSVVAGGYTEAFF | TGCAGCGTTGTTGCAGGGGGCTACACTGAAGCTTTCTTT
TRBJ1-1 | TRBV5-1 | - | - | CASSLGRGGAGTEAFF | TGCGCCAGCAGCTTGGGCAGGGGTGGGGCAGGAACTGAAGCTTTCTTT
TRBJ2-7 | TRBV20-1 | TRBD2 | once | CSASWAGGLYEQYF | TGCAGTGCTAGTTGGGCGGGAGGGTTATACGAGCAGTACTTC
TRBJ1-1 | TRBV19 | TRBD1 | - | CASSIDGTGYNTEAFF | TGTGCCAGTAGTATAGATGGGACAGGGTACAACACTGAAGCTTTCTTT
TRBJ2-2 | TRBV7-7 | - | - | CASRPRTPTGELFF | TGTGCCAGCAGGCCACGGACCCCCACCGGGGAGCTGTTTTTT
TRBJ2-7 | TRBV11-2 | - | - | CASTLLRSEQYF | TGTGCCAGCACCCTCCTAAGGTCAGAGCAGTACTTC
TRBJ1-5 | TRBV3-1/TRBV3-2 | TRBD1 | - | CASSSTGGRQPQHF | TGTGCCAGCAGTTCTACAGGGGGCAGGCAGCCCCAGCATTTT
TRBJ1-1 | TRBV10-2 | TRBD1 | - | CASTHRQGVMNTEAFF | TGCGCCAGCACCCACCGACAGGGAGTAATGAACACTGAAGCTTTCTTT
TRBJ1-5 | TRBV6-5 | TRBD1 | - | CASGTGSNQPQHF | TGTGCCAGCGGGACAGGGAGCAATCAGCCCCAGCATTTT
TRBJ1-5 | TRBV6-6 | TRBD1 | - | CASSPPGTAPGSNQPQHF | TGTGCCAGCAGTCCTCCGGGGACAGCGCCAGGCAGCAATCAGCCCCAGCATTTT
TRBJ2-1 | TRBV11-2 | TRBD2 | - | CASSLGISGGEGEQFF | TGTGCCAGCAGCTTAGGTATTAGCGGGGGGGAGGGTGAGCAGTTCTTC
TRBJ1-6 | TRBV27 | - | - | CASSLIRVGDSPLHF | TGTGCCAGCAGTTTAATCAGGGTGGGAGATTCACCCCTCCACTTT
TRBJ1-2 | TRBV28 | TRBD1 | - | CASRRDRVSDYGYTF | TGTGCCAGCAGACGGGACAGGGTGTCAGACTATGGCTACACCTTC
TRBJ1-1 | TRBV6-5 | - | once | CASRDDAKRNTEAFF | TGTGCCAGCAGAGACGACGCTAAGCGGAACACTGAAGCTTTCTTT
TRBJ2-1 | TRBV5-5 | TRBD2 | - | CASSSTSGGAGEQFF | TGTGCCAGCAGCTCGACTAGCGGGGGGGCAGGCGAGCAGTTCTTC
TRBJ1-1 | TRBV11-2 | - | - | CASSQRQNEAFF | TGTGCCAGCAGCCAAAGACAAAATGAAGCTTTCTTT
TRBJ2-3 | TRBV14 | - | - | CASSPTGMPPQYF | TGTGCCAGCAGCCCTACCGGGATGCCACCGCAGTATTTT
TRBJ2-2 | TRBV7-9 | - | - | CASSMTDSAGELFF | TGTGCCAGCAGCATGACAGATAGCGCCGGGGAGCTGTTTTTT
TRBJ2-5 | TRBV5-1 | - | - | CASSPTGWGETQYF | TGCGCCAGCAGCCCCACGGGTTGGGGCGAGACCCAGTACTTC
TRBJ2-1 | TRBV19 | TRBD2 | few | CASSKGLAANEQFF | TGTGCCAGTAGTAAGGGACTAGCGGCCAATGAGCAGTTCTTC
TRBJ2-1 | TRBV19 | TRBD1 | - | CASSIDLGTGLSREQFF | TGTGCCAGTAGTATAGATCTCGGGACAGGGTTGTCGAGGGAGCAGTTCTTC